Presented here are 25 T cell receptor beta chains from one specimen sequenced in a study of beta chain features in type 1 diabetes. Study results and limitations: TCRB CDR3s were moderately but significantly shorter in Type 1 diabetes patients in all four CD4+ subsets.

Expressed TCRB transcripts got sequenced, as all isolated RNA was reverse transcribed. Measured with immunoSEQ multiplex PCR; TCRdb has only the in-frame clones, and not every one. The top ten clones hold under 0.9% of a sample with 100,000 to 150,000 clones, approximately 10% of them seen once. Their antigen targets remain unknown. The sequenced material came from central memory CD4+ T cells from blood. The source is a man aged 25-40 years with type 1 diabetes.

This clone was detected ten times or more. V usage is TRBV14 and J usage is TRBJ2-7, with D perhaps TRBD1 (6 bases). V was pared by 10 bases and J by 2 bases, with 15 bases between. CDR1 is SGHDN, CDR2 FVKESK, per germline. This CDR3 is built from 13 residues. The CDR3 loop reads CAIPGQQPYEQYF. CDR3 sequence (DNA): TGTGCCATCCCTGGACAGCAACCCTACGAGCAGTACTTC.

There are a few counts of this clone. CDR3 residues: CASSFKGAEYF. The CDR3 DNA sequence: TGTGCCAGCAGTTTTAAGGGGGCGGAGTACTTC. This chain joins TRBV28 and TRBJ2-4; TRBD1 matches 7 bases. Per germline, CDR1 MDHEN and CDR2 SYDVKM. The trim removed 3 bases at V and 14 bases at J, leaving 4 bases unmatched. CDR3 length equals 11 residues.

The rearrangement uses TRBV4-3 and TRBJ2-7; 10 bases match TRBD1. The CDR3 has 15 residues. Germline V CDR1 and CDR2: LGHNA, YSLEER. The V gene end was trimmed by 4 bases and the J gene end by 7 bases; junction bases not matched to a gene: 10. The CDR3 region has the DNA TGCGCCAGCAGCCTCCGACCGGGACAGGGGCGGGAGCAGTACTTC. Its translation is CASSLRPGQGREQYF.

The CDR3: CSVWRGLASETQYF. Written as DNA, the CDR3 is TGCAGCGTCTGGAGAGGCCTAGCGTCTGAGACCCAGTACTTC. The V gene is TRBV29-1, the J gene TRBJ2-5, with D perhaps TRBD2 (6 bases). This CDR3 comprises 14 residues. The V gene's germline CDR1 is SQVTM and CDR2 ANQGSEA. V was shortened by 6 bases and J by 5 bases, with 19 bases between the two germline ends. Supplemented by reference TRBV29-1 and TRBJ2-5, the full variable domain reads SAVISQKPSRDICQRGTSLTIQCQVDSQVTMMFWYRQQPGQSLTLIATANQGSEATYESGFVIDKFPISRPNLTFSTLTVSNMSPEDSSIYLCSVWRGLASETQYFGPGTRLLVL.

The chain joins TRBV7-9 to TRBJ2-7; D is possibly TRBD1 (6 bases). Germline V CDR1 and CDR2: SEHNR, FQNEAQ (reference sequence). Trimming left V 6 bases short and J 5 bases short, with 14 bases between. The length of the CDR3 is 13 residues. The CDR3 loop reads CASSRQESDEQYF. In nucleotides, the CDR3 is TGTGCCAGCAGTCGACAGGAAAGCGACGAGCAGTACTTC.

This clone was found a few times. The chain links TRBV30 to TRBJ2-3, with D perhaps matching TRBD2 (6 bases). The CDR3 totals 14 residues. Between the trimmed V and J ends, which lost 8 bases and 0 bases, there was a span of 15 bases. Germline values: CDR1 GTSNPN, CDR2 SVGIG (reference sequence). As DNA, the CDR3 is TGTGCCAGTAGCGGACTACCGAGCACAGATACGCAGTATTTT. It is translated as CASSGLPSTDTQYF.

This clone was observed a handful of times. This chain uses TRBV29-1 with TRBJ2-7; D possibly corresponds to TRBD1 (6 bases). V shed 7 bases and J shed 1 base, with 17 bases lying between them. The CDR3 contains 14 residues. Germline loops: CDR1 SQVTM, CDR2 ANQGSEA. This chain's CDR3 is CSGGYGTRSYEQYF. In nucleotides, the CDR3 is TGCAGCGGGGGGTACGGGACAAGATCCTACGAGCAGTACTTC.

The chain combines TRBV7-6 with TRBJ1-5; no clear D gene. CDR3 size: 15 residues. From germline, CDR1 is SGHVS and CDR2 FNYEAQ. V shed 5 bases and J shed 6 bases, with 17 bases lying between them. The CDR3 DNA reads TGTGCCAGCAGCCCCGCGGCCCGGAGGCCTCAGCCCCAGCATTTT. Its protein is CASSPAARRPQPQHF.

The chain recombines TRBV30 with TRBJ1-4; 8 bases align to TRBD1. CDR1 is GTSNPN, CDR2 SVGIG, per germline (reference sequence). The J segment lost 11 bases and the V segment lost 0 bases, leaving 8 bases of the junction unmatched. The CDR3 extends over 14 amino acids. Here the CDR3 DNA reads TGTGCCTGGAGTGTACAAGGACAGGGTGGTAAACTGTTTTTT. It codes for CAWSVQGQGGKLFF.

This clone was counted a few times. The chain links TRBV7-2 to TRBJ1-6, with 8 bases matching TRBD1. J lost 7 bases, V lost 5 bases, and 4 bases had no gene match. CDR3 length: 14 amino acids. Germline V gene data show CDR1 as SGHTA and CDR2 as FQGNSA. CDR3 DNA: TGTGCCAGCAGCCTTAGACAGGGGAATTCACCCCTCCACTTT. Protein: CASSLRQGNSPLHF.

V is TRBV19 and J is TRBJ1-6; TRBD1 is a possible D gene (5 bases). The germline V and J ends were trimmed by 5 bases and 10 bases, with 15 bases remaining between them. Germline CDR1 is LNHDA and CDR2 is SQIVND (reference sequence). The CDR3 covers 14 residues. The CDR3 nucleotides are TGTGCCAGTAGTTCCCAGGGCATCATCTCACCCCTCCACTTT. Translation gives CASSSQGIISPLHF. Together with reference TRBV19 and TRBJ1-6, the CDR3 gives the full variable domain: DGGITQSPKYLFRKEGQNVTLSCEQNLNHDAMYWYRQDPGQGLRLIYYSQIVNDFQKGDIAEGYSVSREKKESFPLTVTSAQKNPTAFYLCASSSQGIISPLHFGNGTRLTVT.

There are a few counts of this clone. The rearrangement links TRBV7-2 to TRBJ2-3, with TRBD2 matching over 15 bases. Germline V lookup: CDR1 SGHTA, CDR2 FQGNSA. This CDR3 is 18 amino acids long. V shed 4 bases, J shed 2 bases, and the junction held 7 bases outside the gene matches. For the CDR3, the DNA is TGTGCCAGCAGCTCAAGGACTAGCGGGGGGGTAAACACAGATACGCAGTATTTT. Residues: CASSSRTSGGVNTDTQYF.

This clone has only a few counts. The rearrangement joins TRBV28 to TRBJ1-2, with D possibly TRBD1 on 6 matching bases. This CDR3 region has 14 residues. V lost 2 bases, J lost 8 bases, and 15 bases lay in between. CDR1 MDHEN and CDR2 SYDVKM come from the germline V gene. The CDR3: CASSLPQGTVGYTF. As DNA, the CDR3 is TGTGCCAGCAGTTTACCGCAGGGGACCGTAGGCTACACCTTC.

In this sample, this clone turned up a few times. The rearrangement links TRBV27 to TRBJ1-1, with D possibly being TRBD1 (5 bases). CDR1 and CDR2 from the germline V gene are MNHEY and SMNVEV (reference sequence). V was shortened by 7 bases and J by 9 bases, with 12 bases between the two germline ends. The CDR3 spans 11 residues. DNA for the CDR3: TGTGCCAGCACCTCCGGGGGGAAAGCTTTCTTT. It codes for CASTSGGKAFF.

There are a few counts of this clone. The genes are TRBV27 and TRBJ1-1, with 7 bases identical to TRBD1. The CDR3 has 17 residues. The V gene's germline CDR1 is MNHEY and CDR2 SMNVEV (reference sequence). V shed 5 bases, J shed 0 bases, and the junction held 12 bases outside the gene matches. CDR3 in amino acids: CASSLGGVPVMNTEAFF. The CDR3 DNA reads as TGTGCCAGCAGTCTAGGGGGCGTCCCAGTTATGAACACTGAAGCTTTCTTT.

As to this clone: Other nucleotide sequences from this sample produce the same CDR3. This rearrangement joins TRBV18 to TRBJ1-3; TRBD1 is a possible D gene (6 bases). Trimming took 3 bases from V and 0 from J, leaving 6 bases between them. This CDR3 is built from 14 residues. The germline V gene has CDR1 KGHSH and CDR2 LQKENI. This chain's CDR3 is CASSPDSSGNTIYF. The CDR3 coding sequence is TGTGCCAGCTCACCGGACAGCTCTGGAAACACCATATATTTT.

This chain connects TRBV6-5 to TRBJ1-2; D gene ambiguous. In germline, CDR1 is MNHEY, CDR2 SVGAGI. This CDR3 has 12 amino acids. Deletions cut 5 bases from V and 6 bases from J, with 10 bases between. The DNA of the CDR3 is TGTGCCAGCAGTGGAGATAAGGATGGCTACACCTTC. Translating gives CASSGDKDGYTF.

On this clone: This same CDR3 is encoded by further DNA sequences in the sample. The genes are TRBV7-9 and TRBJ2-5, with 10 bases aligning to TRBD2. The V gene's germline CDR1 is SEHNR and CDR2 FQNEAQ (reference sequence). The CDR3 is 14 residues long. J was trimmed by 5 bases and V by 6 bases; bases with no gene match: 6. In DNA, the CDR3 is TGTGCCAGCAGTTTGGGACTAGCGAAGGAGACCCAGTACTTC. Protein product: CASSLGLAKETQYF.

This clone appeared many times. The chain has TRBV27 and TRBJ2-3; TRBD2 is a possible D gene (5 bases). The ends were cut back, 5 bases at V and 9 bases at J, with 15 bases in the middle. This CDR3 is built from 13 residues. Per germline, CDR1 MNHEY and CDR2 SMNVEV (reference sequence). CDR3 DNA sequence: TGTGCCAGCAGTGGCTGGACTGGGAGCACGCAGTATTTT. This translates into CASSGWTGSTQYF.

Only a few counts were recorded for this clone. The rearrangement joins TRBV28 to TRBJ2-1; unclear D gene. Germline lookup yields CDR1 MDHEN and CDR2 SYDVKM. The V end lost 5 bases, the J end lost 2 bases, and 16 bases lay between the germline ends. There are 16 residues in the CDR3. DNA for the CDR3: TGTGCCAGCAGTCCACCGCCGGCCAGGCCCTACAATGAGCAGTTCTTC. Protein product: CASSPPPARPYNEQFF. Combining the CDR3 with reference TRBV28 and TRBJ2-1 gives the whole variable domain DVKVTQSSRYLVKRTGEKVFLECVQDMDHENMFWYRQDPGLGLRLIYFSYDVKMKEKGDIPEGYSVSREKKERFSLILESASTNQTSMYLCASSPPPARPYNEQFFGPGTRLTVL.

This clone was seen a few times. This rearrangement joins TRBV28 to TRBJ2-5; 7 bases line up with TRBD1. The J call may be mistaken, given a closer DNA end match to TRBJ2-7. This CDR3 contains 14 residues. Germline V gene data show CDR1 as MDHEN and CDR2 as SYDVKM. This chain's CDR3 is CASSLPTGVTEQYF. The CDR3 nucleotides are TGTGCCAGCAGTTTGCCTACAGGGGTAACCGAGCAGTACTTC.

The gene calls are TRBV11-2 and TRBJ2-7; 7 nucleotides agree with TRBD2. The V and J ends lost 5 bases and 2 bases, in that order; junction bases with no gene match: 9. Per the germline V gene, CDR1 is SGHAT and CDR2 is FQNNGV. This CDR3 is built from 15 residues. This chain's CDR3 is CASSARLAGTYEQYF. Written as DNA, the CDR3 is TGTGCCAGCAGCGCCAGACTAGCTGGGACCTACGAGCAGTACTTC.

CDR3 in amino acids: CASSLRTGPLETQYF. CDR3 sequence (DNA): TGTGCCAGCAGCCTCCGGACAGGTCCGTTGGAGACCCAGTACTTC. The chain links TRBV14 to TRBJ2-5; the match to TRBD1 covers 7 bases. Trimming removed 4 bases from V and 5 bases from J; junction bases left unmatched: 10. Germline assignment: CDR1 SGHDN and CDR2 FVKESK. CDR3 size: 15 residues.

This clone was seen at least ten times. The V call is TRBV5-6, the J call TRBJ2-1; D perhaps matches TRBD2 (7 bases). The germline V and J ends were trimmed by 0 bases and 5 bases, with 12 bases remaining between them. In germline, CDR1 is SGHDT, CDR2 YYEEEE. This CDR3 comprises 15 residues. CDR3 coding DNA: TGTGCCAGCAGCTTGGTCCGGGGGGCCCACAATGAGCAGTTCTTC. It translates to CASSLVRGAHNEQFF.

The chain uses TRBV2 and TRBJ2-5; 9 bases fit TRBD1. The germline gives CDR1 SNHLY, CDR2 FYNNEI. V dropped 8 bases and J dropped 1; count of bases not matched to a gene: 5. This CDR3 has 14 amino acids. The CDR3 here is CASGDRDFQETQYF. The CDR3 DNA sequence: TGTGCCAGCGGGGACAGGGACTTCCAAGAGACCCAGTACTTC.